These T cell receptor beta chains were read from a single sample in a study of blood T cell repertoires in COVID-19. The data were produced by immunoSEQ multiplex PCR, yet TCRdb's version contains in-frame clones alone and is incomplete. The sample includes hundreds of thousands of clones, around 82% of them seen just once. Sequenced material: peripheral blood. The receptors stem from a man aged 80 or over with acute or convalescent COVID-19. Both conserved end residues are trimmed from each CDR3.

cdr3_aa: SVEGFQGAEQY; v_call: TRBV29-1
cdr3_aa: ASNRGKVDGYT; v_call: TRBV2
cdr3_aa: ASSATSGGYPDTQY; v_call: TRBV2
cdr3_aa: ASSESGSTGELF; v_call: TRBV10-2
cdr3_aa: ASSWGTGGTTDTQY; v_call: TRBV5-1
cdr3_aa: ASSLDSQETQY; v_call: TRBV5-5
cdr3_aa: ATSDTAGTGANVLT; v_call: TRBV24-1
cdr3_aa: ASSQGAGTNQPQH; v_call: TRBV3-1/TRBV3-2
cdr3_aa: ASSIGENTEAF; v_call: TRBV19
cdr3_aa: ASRTGERMNTEAF; v_call: TRBV2
cdr3_aa: ASSPLGQGNQPQH; v_call: TRBV18
cdr3_aa: ASTPGTGGYEQY; v_call: TRBV18
cdr3_aa: ASSIVFGTAQNTGELF; v_call: TRBV19
cdr3_aa: ASSLVGSSQETQY; v_call: TRBV5-1
cdr3_aa: ASSKVGDRGSVEGYT; v_call: TRBV21-1
cdr3_aa: ATSDAGTGSTDTQY; v_call: TRBV24-1
cdr3_aa: ASSLVHNEKLF; v_call: TRBV7-8
cdr3_aa: ASSLGGSSYNSPLH; v_call: TRBV5-4
cdr3_aa: ASSLVQSYEQY; v_call: TRBV7-9
cdr3_aa: ASSLVAGGGYEQY; v_call: TRBV5-1
cdr3_aa: ASSSPVDTEAF; v_call: TRBV11-2
cdr3_aa: ASNQGLAAYEQY; v_call: TRBV2
cdr3_aa: ASSPSGTGRETQY; v_call: TRBV18